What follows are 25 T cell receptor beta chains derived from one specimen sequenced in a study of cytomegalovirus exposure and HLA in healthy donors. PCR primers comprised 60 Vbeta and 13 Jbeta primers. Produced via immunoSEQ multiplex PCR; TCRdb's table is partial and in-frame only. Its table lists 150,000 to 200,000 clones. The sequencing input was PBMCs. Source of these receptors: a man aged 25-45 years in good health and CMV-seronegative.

The CDR3 DNA sequence: TGTGCCAGCACTCTGGGACTAGCGGGCTCCTACGAGCAGTACTTC. Protein: CASTLGLAGSYEQYF. The genes are TRBV6-5 and TRBJ2-5; 12 bases are shared with TRBD2. The J call may be mistaken, given a closer DNA end match to TRBJ2-7. This CDR3 contains 15 residues. Germline CDR1 and CDR2: MNHEY and SVGAGI.

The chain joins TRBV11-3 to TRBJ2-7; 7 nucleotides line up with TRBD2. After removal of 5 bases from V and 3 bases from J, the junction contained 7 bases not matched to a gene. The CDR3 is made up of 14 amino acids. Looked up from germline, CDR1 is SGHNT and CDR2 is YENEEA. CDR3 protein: CASSPASGNYEQYF. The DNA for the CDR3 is TGTGCCAGCAGCCCCGCCAGCGGGAACTACGAGCAGTACTTC.

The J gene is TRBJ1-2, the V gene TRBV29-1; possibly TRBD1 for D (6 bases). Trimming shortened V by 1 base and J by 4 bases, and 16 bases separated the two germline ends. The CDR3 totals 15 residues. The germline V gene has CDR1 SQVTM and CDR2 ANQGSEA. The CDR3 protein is CSVEASGARGYGYTF. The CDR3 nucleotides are TGCAGCGTTGAAGCATCAGGGGCCCGGGGCTATGGCTACACCTTC.

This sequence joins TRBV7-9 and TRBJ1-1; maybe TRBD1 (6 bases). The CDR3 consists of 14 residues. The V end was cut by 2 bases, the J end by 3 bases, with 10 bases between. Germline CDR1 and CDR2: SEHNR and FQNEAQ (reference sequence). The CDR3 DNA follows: TGTGCCAGCAGCTTACAGGGGAGACACACTGAAGCTTTCTTT. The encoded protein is CASSLQGRHTEAFF.

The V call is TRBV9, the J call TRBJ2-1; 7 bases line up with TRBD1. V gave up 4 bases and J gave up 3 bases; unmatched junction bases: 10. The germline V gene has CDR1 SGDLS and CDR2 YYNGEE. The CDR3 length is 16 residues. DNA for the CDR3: TGTGCCAGCAGCCCACTAATAAGGGACAGCTACAATGAGCAGTTCTTC. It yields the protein CASSPLIRDSYNEQFF.

CDR3 protein: CASSLQGLAGVEQFF. The DNA of the CDR3 is TGCGCCAGCAGTCTGCAGGGACTAGCGGGAGTTGAGCAGTTCTTC. The rearrangement uses TRBV4-1 and TRBJ2-1; 14 nucleotides line up with TRBD2. The length of the CDR3 is 15 residues. CDR1 and CDR2 from the germline V gene are MGHRA and YSYEKL. V was clipped by 6 bases and J by 9 bases; unmatched bases: 7.

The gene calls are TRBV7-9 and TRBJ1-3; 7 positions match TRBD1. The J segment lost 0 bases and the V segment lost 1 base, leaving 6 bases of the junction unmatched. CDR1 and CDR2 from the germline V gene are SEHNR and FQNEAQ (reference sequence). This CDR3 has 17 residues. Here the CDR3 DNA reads TGTGCCAGCAGCTTAGTTGAATGGACAGGCTCTGGAAACACCATATATTTT. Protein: CASSLVEWTGSGNTIYF.

CDR3 sequence: CAWGLAASYNEQFF. The DNA of the CDR3 is TGTGCCTGGGGACTAGCGGCCTCCTACAATGAGCAGTTCTTC. The V gene is TRBV30, the J gene TRBJ2-1; 10 bases line up with TRBD2. The trim removed 5 bases at V and 0 bases at J, leaving 1 base unmatched. This CDR3 region has 14 residues. CDR1 and CDR2 from the germline V gene are GTSNPN and SVGIG (reference sequence). Looking up the rest from reference TRBV30 and TRBJ2-1 gives the full variable domain: SQTIHQWPATLVQPVGSPLSLECTVEGTSNPNLYWYRQAAGRGLQLLFYSVGIGQISSEVPQNLSASRPQDRQFILSSKKLLLSDSGFYLCAWGLAASYNEQFFGPGTRLTVL.

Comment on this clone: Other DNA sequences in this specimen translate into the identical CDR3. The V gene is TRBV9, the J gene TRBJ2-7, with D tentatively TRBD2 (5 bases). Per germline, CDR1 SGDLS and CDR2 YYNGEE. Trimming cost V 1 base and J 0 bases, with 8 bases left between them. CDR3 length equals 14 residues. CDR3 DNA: TGTGCCAGCAGCGTAACCGGAGGCTCCTACGAGCAGTACTTC. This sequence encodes CASSVTGGSYEQYF.

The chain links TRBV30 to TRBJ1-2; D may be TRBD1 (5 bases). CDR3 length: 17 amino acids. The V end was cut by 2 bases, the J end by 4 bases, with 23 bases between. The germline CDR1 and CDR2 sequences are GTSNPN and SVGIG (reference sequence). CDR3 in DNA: TGTGCCTGGAGTCTTACGCGGGACTTTGGACGGGGCTATGGCTACACCTTC. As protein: CAWSLTRDFGRGYGYTF.

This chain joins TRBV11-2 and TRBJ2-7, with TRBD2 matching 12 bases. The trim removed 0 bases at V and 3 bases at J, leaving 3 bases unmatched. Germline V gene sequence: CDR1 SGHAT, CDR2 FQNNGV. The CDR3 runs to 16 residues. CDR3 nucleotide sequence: TGTGCCAGCAGCTTAGAACTAGCGGGAGGTTACTACGAGCAGTACTTC. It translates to CASSLELAGGYYEQYF.

CDR3 sequence: CASRQGTGEDQPQHF. The CDR3 DNA reads as TGCGCCAGCAGACAAGGAACAGGGGAGGATCAGCCCCAGCATTTT. This chain uses TRBV5-1 with TRBJ1-5; 7 bases fit TRBD1. V shed 5 bases and J 5 bases; nucleotides not matched to a gene: 10. The germline gives CDR1 SGHRS, CDR2 YFSETQ. The CDR3 is 15 residues long.

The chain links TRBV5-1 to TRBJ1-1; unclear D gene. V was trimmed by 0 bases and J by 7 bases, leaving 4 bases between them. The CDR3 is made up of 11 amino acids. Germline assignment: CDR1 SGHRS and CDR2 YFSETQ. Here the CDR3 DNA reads TGCGCCAGCAGCTTGGGCGGTGAAGCTTTCTTT. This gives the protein CASSLGGEAFF.

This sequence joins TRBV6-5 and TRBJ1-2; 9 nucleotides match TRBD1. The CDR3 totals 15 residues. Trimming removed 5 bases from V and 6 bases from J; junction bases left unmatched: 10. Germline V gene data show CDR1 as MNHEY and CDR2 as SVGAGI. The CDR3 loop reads CASSTRDRVNDGYTF. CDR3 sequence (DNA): TGTGCCAGCAGTACCCGGGACAGGGTCAACGATGGCTACACCTTC.

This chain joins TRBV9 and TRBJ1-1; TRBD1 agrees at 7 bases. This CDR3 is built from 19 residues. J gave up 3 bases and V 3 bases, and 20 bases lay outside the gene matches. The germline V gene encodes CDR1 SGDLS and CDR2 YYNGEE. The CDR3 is CASSERGMTGMRGDTEAFF. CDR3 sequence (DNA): TGTGCCAGCAGCGAACGGGGCATGACAGGGATGAGAGGAGACACTGAAGCTTTCTTT.

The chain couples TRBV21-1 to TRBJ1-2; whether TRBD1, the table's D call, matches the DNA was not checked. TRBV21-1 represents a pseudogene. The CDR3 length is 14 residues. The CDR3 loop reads CASSKPDRGYGYTF. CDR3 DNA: TGTGCCAGCAGCAAGCCGGACAGGGGGTATGGCTACACCTTC.

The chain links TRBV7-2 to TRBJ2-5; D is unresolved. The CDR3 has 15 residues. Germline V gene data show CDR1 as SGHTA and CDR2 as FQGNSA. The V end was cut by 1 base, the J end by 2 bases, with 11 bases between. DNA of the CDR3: TGTGCCAGCAGCTTAGTCAGTAACCCTCAAGAGACCCAGTACTTC. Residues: CASSLVSNPQETQYF.

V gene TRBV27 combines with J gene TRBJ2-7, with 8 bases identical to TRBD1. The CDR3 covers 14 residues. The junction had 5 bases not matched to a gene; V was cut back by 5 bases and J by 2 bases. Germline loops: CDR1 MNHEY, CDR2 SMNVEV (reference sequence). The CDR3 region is CASSPRGRAYEQYF. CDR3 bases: TGTGCCAGCAGTCCCAGGGGGCGAGCCTACGAGCAGTACTTC.

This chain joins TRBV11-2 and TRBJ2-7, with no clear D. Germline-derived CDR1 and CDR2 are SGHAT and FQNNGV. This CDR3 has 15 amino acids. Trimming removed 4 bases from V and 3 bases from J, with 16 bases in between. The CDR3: CASSSFDLFNYEQYF. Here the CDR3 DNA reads TGTGCCAGCAGCTCCTTCGACTTATTTAACTACGAGCAGTACTTC.

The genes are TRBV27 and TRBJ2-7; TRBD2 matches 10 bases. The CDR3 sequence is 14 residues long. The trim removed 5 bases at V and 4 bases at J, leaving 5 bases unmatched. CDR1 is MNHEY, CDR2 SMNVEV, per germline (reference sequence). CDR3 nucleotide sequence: TGTGCCAGCAGTCCCAATAGCGGGAGGTACGAGCAGTACTTC. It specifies CASSPNSGRYEQYF.

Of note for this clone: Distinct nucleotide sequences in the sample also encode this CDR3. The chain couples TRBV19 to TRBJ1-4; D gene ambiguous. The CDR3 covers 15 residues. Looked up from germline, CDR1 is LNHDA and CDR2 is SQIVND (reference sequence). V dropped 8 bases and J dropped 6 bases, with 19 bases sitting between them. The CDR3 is CASGWAGRGDEKLFF. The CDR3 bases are TGTGCCAGTGGGTGGGCCGGACGGGGTGATGAAAAACTGTTTTTT. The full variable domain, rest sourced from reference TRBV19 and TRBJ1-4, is DGGITQSPKYLFRKEGQNVTLSCEQNLNHDAMYWYRQDPGQGLRLIYYSQIVNDFQKGDIAEGYSVSREKKESFPLTVTSAQKNPTAFYLCASGWAGRGDEKLFFGSGTQLSVL.

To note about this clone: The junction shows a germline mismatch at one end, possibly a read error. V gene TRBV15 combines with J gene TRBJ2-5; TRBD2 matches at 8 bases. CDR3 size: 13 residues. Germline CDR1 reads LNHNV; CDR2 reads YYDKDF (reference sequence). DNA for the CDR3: TGTGCCACCAGCAGCCCTAGAGGGGTAGCGGGACACTTC. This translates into CATSSPRGVAGHF. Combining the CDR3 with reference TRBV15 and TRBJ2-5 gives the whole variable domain DAMVIQNPRYQVTQFGKPVTLSCSQTLNHNVMYWYQQKSSQAPKLLFHYYDKDFNNEADTPDNFQSRRPNTSFCFLDIRSPGLGDTAMYLCATSSPRGVAGHFGPGTRLLVL.

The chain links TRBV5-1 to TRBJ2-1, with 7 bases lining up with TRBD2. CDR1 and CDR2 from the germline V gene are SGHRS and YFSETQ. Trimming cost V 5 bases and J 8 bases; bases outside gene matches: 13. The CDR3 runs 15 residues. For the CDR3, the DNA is TGCGCCAGCAGGGAGCTGGCGGGAGTTGACGATGAGCAGTTCTTC. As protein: CASRELAGVDDEQFF.

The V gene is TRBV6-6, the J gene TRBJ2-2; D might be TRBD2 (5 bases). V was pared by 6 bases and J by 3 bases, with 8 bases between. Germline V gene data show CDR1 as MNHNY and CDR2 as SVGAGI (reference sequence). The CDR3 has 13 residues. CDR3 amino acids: CASRTRDTGELFF. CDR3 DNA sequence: TGTGCCAGCAGGACGAGGGACACCGGGGAGCTGTTTTTT.

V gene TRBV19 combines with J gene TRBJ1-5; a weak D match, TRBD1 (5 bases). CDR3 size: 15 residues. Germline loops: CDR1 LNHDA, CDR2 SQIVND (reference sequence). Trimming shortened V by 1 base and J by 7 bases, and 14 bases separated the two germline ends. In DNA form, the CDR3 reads TGTGCCAGTAGTATAGGGCAGGGTGGTGGACAGCCCCAGCATTTT. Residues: CASSIGQGGGQPQHF.